This is a list of T cell receptor beta chains from one sample in a study of metastatic and nonmetastatic thyroid tumors. With MiXCR, TCRdb called clones anew from the PCR reads. The repertoire holds 25,000 to 30,000 clones, with approximately 16% as singletons. The material sequenced was blood. These receptors came from a female donor with papillary thyroid cancer or a benign thyroid nodule (not recorded which). Some clones in this sample may be carry-over from other donors' samples. Each CDR3 is given without its conserved first and last residue. Only part of the rows carry a size: once, few, many, or a class if the clone is expanded.

j_call clone_size v_call cdr3_aa
TRBJ2-5 many TRBV18 ASSATIQETQY
TRBJ1-5 many TRBV6-5 ASSYSRHLGNQPQH
TRBJ2-1 many TRBV7-9 ASSPTSSNEQF
TRBJ2-5 many TRBV5-6 ASSVGHQETQY
TRBJ2-7 few TRBV6-1 ASSETYGVAWEQY
TRBJ2-6 - TRBV20-1 SAGAGVSGANVLT
TRBJ2-7 - TRBV9 ASSVGLAGGRTAEQY
TRBJ2-2 medium-sized TRBV20-1 SARGGSGLVTGELF
TRBJ1-4 many TRBV20-1 SARGTGGAKLF
TRBJ2-5 many TRBV6-1 ASSPTGMGETQY
TRBJ2-7 - TRBV5-1 ASSLWQFHEQY
TRBJ2-5 many TRBV7-9 ASRKTGGQETQY
TRBJ2-1 - TRBV11-2 ASSSGPNLGYNEQF
TRBJ1-2 many TRBV28 AINQGYGYT
TRBJ2-7 - TRBV5-5 ASSPLGGSDEQY
TRBJ2-7 medium-sized TRBV28 ASSYRSGLGGYEQY
TRBJ1-2 - TRBV28 ASIAGDYGYT
TRBJ2-1 few TRBV6-5 ASSYVGECEQF
TRBJ2-7 few TRBV28 ASSLPSVTGASYEQY
TRBJ1-4 - TRBV28 ASSLGGRTTEKLF
TRBJ2-6 - TRBV27 ACRWGVSGSNVLT
TRBJ2-5 many TRBV6-2/TRBV6-3 ASSPRLGGETQY
TRBJ2-6 many TRBV15 ATSRDQSGANVLT
TRBJ1-2 - TRBV2 ASSATLANYGYT
TRBJ1-6 - TRBV2 ATHRDSGGYNSPLH
TRBJ2-1 - TRBV28 ASSSMVAGGYNEQF
TRBJ1-6 - TRBV2 ASTGDISSYNSPLH
TRBJ2-2 many TRBV2 ASLRGSGTGELF
TRBJ2-7 - TRBV6-2/TRBV6-3 VSSCGVYEQY
TRBJ1-2 few TRBV28 ASRPLGGDYGYT
TRBJ2-7 many TRBV20-1 SARYSPTYEQY